The subject of this entry is one T cell receptor beta chain. This CDR3 has 15 amino acids. Germline CDR1 SGHDT, CDR2 YYEEEE. Trimming removed 1 base from V and 8 bases from J, with 15 bases in between. Per the authors' pipeline: Amplification of reference gene primers provided the estimated nucleated cell counts. The table came from immunoSEQ multiplex PCR; TCRdb's copy has only in-frame clones and leaves some out. V and J calls plus clone size are reproduced from that table; the DNA served to infer D and trimming. The sample carries about 180,000 clones, 75% to 80% recorded once. This sample is part of a study of blood T cell repertoires in COVID-19. Study details: Collection of acute and convalescent COVID-19 samples took place in the United States, Italy and Spain. The analysed material was cDNA or gDNA that came from T cells, B-cell-depleted T cells, or PBMCs.

Sequences were obtained from peripheral blood. This receptor was obtained from a woman between 70 and 85 years old with acute or convalescent COVID-19. The chain couples TRBV5-6 to TRBJ1-4, with D possibly matching TRBD1 (6 bases). CDR3 in amino acids: CASSLQQGLGEKLFF. For the CDR3, the DNA is TGTGCCAGCAGCTTGCAGCAGGGGTTAGGGGAAAAACTGTTTTTT.